The clone carrying this T cell receptor (beta chain) was seen a few times. This specimen belongs to a study of T-cell memory formation after mild COVID-19. TCRdb itself ran the 5' RACE reads through MiXCR, one entry per CDR3 protein. The data contain 280,000 or so distinct CDR3 sequences, more than 15% of them seen just once; the ten biggest clones take up approximately 22%. With 4 bases removed from V and 0 bases from J, the gap between germline ends came to 21 bases. In germline, CDR1 is LGHNA, CDR2 YSLEER. The CDR3 covers 19 residues. The sample consisted of PBMCs or a T cell subset sorted from them (not recorded which). The origin of this receptor is a man between 18 and 29 years old who had mild COVID-19 (a few samples of this study predate the infection). Cell type and time point are not known. The chain couples TRBV4-3 to TRBJ1-4, with D possibly TRBD1 on 5 matching bases. CDR3 sequence reads: CASSRPPRSGSATNEKLFF. The CDR3 region has the DNA TGCGCCAGCAGCCGCCCCCCGAGGTCAGGGAGTGCAACTAATGAAAAACTGTTTTTT.